This T cell receptor beta chain was retrieved from a study of shared clonotypes between healthy human individuals. Study-level results: Memory subsets had estimated richness that was generally smaller than that of naive subsets. Among a handful of donors, around 5% of naive CD4 clonotypes were found in common. Deeper or shallower sequencing was expected to change how clonotypes are shared among donors.

Assay: immunoSEQ multiplex PCR; the TCRdb copy retains only in-frame clones and omits some. The data show a few million clones, 85% to 95% seen once. The germline gives CDR1 MNHEY, CDR2 SVGAGI. The CDR3 sequence is 15 residues long. V was shortened by 2 bases and J by 0 bases, with 11 bases between the two germline ends. About this clone: Its antigen is still unknown.

This receptor was obtained from a man aged 18-30 years in good health. Some clones in this sample may be carry-over from other donors' samples. This chain joins TRBV6-5 and TRBJ2-7; D is perhaps TRBD1 or TRBD2 (5 bases each). Material: naive CD4+ T cells from PBMCs. The subset was: CD45RA+ positively selected. CDR3 DNA: TGTGCCAGCAGTTACGTCCGGGGACCCTCCTACGAGCAGTACTTC. Translating it yields CASSYVRGPSYEQYF.